One sample yielded the 15 T cell receptor beta chains listed below, sequenced in a study of cytomegalovirus exposure and HLA in healthy donors (dated by TCRdb to about 2017). The protocol used for the library was the immunoSEQ multiplex PCR assay. TCRdb took this table from immuneACCESS and kept in-frame rearrangements with V and J called. Such tables lack part of the clones; where checked against another copy, unresolved V genes explain under half of the gap, and the rest is unexplained. Counted in this sample were approximately 62,000 clones; about 92% of them appeared once. Together, the top ten hold about 1.2% of the sample. The specimen was PBMCs. The receptors here all came from a woman aged 18-35 years in good health and CMV-seronegative.

This clone was counted a few times. The gene calls are TRBV4-2 and TRBJ1-1; tentatively, D is TRBD1 (5 bases). This CDR3 contains 14 residues. The germline V and J ends were trimmed by 0 bases and 7 bases, with 12 bases remaining between them. Germline lookup yields CDR1 LGHNA and CDR2 YNFKEQ. This chain's CDR3 is CASSQDLTGLEAFF. DNA of the CDR3: TGTGCCAGCAGCCAAGATCTAACAGGCCTTGAAGCTTTCTTT.

This rearrangement joins TRBV15 to TRBJ2-6; the match to TRBD1 covers 11 bases. Trimming at V came to 5 bases and at J to 0 bases, leaving 6 bases not matched to a gene. Germline CDR1 and CDR2: LNHNV and YYDKDF (reference sequence). This CDR3 spans 18 amino acids. The CDR3 reads CATSAGDRGYSGANVLTF. The CDR3 DNA sequence: TGTGCCACCAGCGCGGGGGACAGGGGGTACTCTGGGGCCAACGTCCTGACTTTC.

The J gene is TRBJ2-5, the V gene TRBV9; 9 positions match TRBD1. Germline V gives CDR1 SGDLS, CDR2 YYNGEE. The CDR3 runs to 16 residues. V dropped 3 bases and J dropped 5; count of bases not matched to a gene: 11. The CDR3 nucleotides are TGTGCCAGCAGCGCCCCGCCGGGACAGGGTGCTGAGACCCAGTACTTC. It codes for CASSAPPGQGAETQYF.

J is TRBJ2-1 and V is TRBV20-1, with D possibly matching TRBD1 (6 bases). Germline CDR1 reads DFQATT; CDR2 reads SNEGSKA (reference sequence). Trimming took off 8 bases at V and 7 bases at J, with 9 bases between the two ends. The length of the CDR3 is 10 residues. This chain's CDR3 is CSLQGNEQFF. For the CDR3, the DNA is TGCAGTTTACAGGGAAATGAGCAGTTCTTC.

This clone was detected only once. The chain's CDR3 is CSVEGLAGVDNEQFF. In nucleotides, the CDR3 is TGCAGCGTTGAGGGACTAGCGGGGGTTGACAATGAGCAGTTCTTC. The V and J genes are TRBV29-1 and TRBJ2-1; 14 nucleotides agree with TRBD2. The CDR3 runs to 15 residues. V shed 3 bases and J 5 bases; nucleotides not matched to a gene: 3. The V gene's germline CDR1 is SQVTM and CDR2 ANQGSEA.

V gene TRBV28 combines with J gene TRBJ1-5; the D is unclear. CDR1 and CDR2 (germline): MDHEN, SYDVKM. With 10 bases removed from V and 0 bases from J, the gap between germline ends came to 7 bases. CDR3 length: 12 residues. CDR3 sequence (DNA): TGTGCCACCTCTTATAGCAATCAGCCCCAGCATTTT. Translation: CATSYSNQPQHF. Full variable domain (remainder filled in from reference TRBV28 and TRBJ1-5): DVKVTQSSRYLVKRTGEKVFLECVQDMDHENMFWYRQDPGLGLRLIYFSYDVKMKEKGDIPEGYSVSREKKERFSLILESASTNQTSMYLCATSYSNQPQHFGDGTRLSIL.

J is TRBJ1-2 and V is TRBV18, with 10 bases identical to TRBD1. The CDR3 runs 14 residues. V was pared by 2 bases and J by 7 bases, with 4 bases of the junction left unmatched. CDR1 is KGHSH, CDR2 LQKENI, per germline. The CDR3 DNA is TGTGCCAGCTCACCAAGACAGGGGGCCGGTGGCTACACCTTC. Translated, it gives CASSPRQGAGGYTF.

The chain combines TRBV7-2 with TRBJ2-7; 8 positions match TRBD2. CDR3 length: 15 residues. With V trimmed by 5 bases and J by 1 base, 7 bases remained unmatched. Germline CDR1 is SGHTA and CDR2 is FQGNSA. The DNA for the CDR3 is TGTGCCAGCAGCCATAGCGGGAAGTCATCCTACGAGCAGTACTTC. Translated: CASSHSGKSSYEQYF. Variable domain in full (rest from reference TRBV7-2 and TRBJ2-7): GAGVSQSPSNKVTEKGKDVELRCDPISGHTALYWYRQSLGQGLEFLIYFQGNSAPDKSGLPSDRFSAERTGGSVSTLTIQRTQQEDSAVYLCASSHSGKSSYEQYFGPGTRLTVT.

The chain has TRBV6-6 and TRBJ1-2, with D tentatively TRBD1 (5 bases). CDR3 size: 15 residues. The ends were cut back, 1 base at V and 1 base at J, with 10 bases in the middle. From germline, CDR1 is MNHNY and CDR2 SVGAGI (reference sequence). CDR3 nucleotide sequence: TGTGCCAGCAGTTACTGGCTGGGGGGTAACTATGGCTACACCTTC. This sequence encodes CASSYWLGGNYGYTF.

Only one count was recorded for this clone. The chain couples TRBV10-3 to TRBJ2-1; 8 bases match TRBD1. The germline gives CDR1 ENHRY, CDR2 SYGVKD. The CDR3 has 15 amino acids. V was pared by 0 bases and J by 9 bases, with 7 bases of the junction left unmatched. The CDR3 region is CAISESDRDISEQFF. DNA of the CDR3: TGTGCCATCAGTGAGTCGGACAGGGATATTTCTGAGCAGTTCTTC.

This chain uses TRBV27 with TRBJ1-1; D not resolved. V was shortened by 5 bases and J by 0 bases, with 10 bases between the two germline ends. CDR1 MNHEY and CDR2 SMNVEV come from the germline V gene (reference sequence). This CDR3 has 14 amino acids. This CDR3 reads CASSPGLMNTEAFF. The CDR3 DNA follows: TGTGCCAGCAGTCCAGGCCTCATGAACACTGAAGCTTTCTTT.

V usage is TRBV6-6 and J usage is TRBJ1-1; no firm D call. Trimming took off 7 bases at V and 1 base at J, with 4 bases between the two ends. The germline V gene encodes CDR1 MNHNY and CDR2 SVGAGI (reference sequence). This CDR3 comprises 11 residues. The CDR3 sequence: CASNKNTEAFF. The CDR3 DNA reads as TGTGCCAGCAACAAGAACACTGAAGCTTTCTTT.

Details on this clone: A read error may account for a junction end that differs from germline. This chain links TRBV7-2 with TRBJ2-2, with 12 bases aligning to TRBD2. Germline CDR1 SGHTA, CDR2 FQGNSA. The CDR3 extends over 20 amino acids. Written as DNA, the CDR3 is TGTGCCAGCAGCCTAGCCTCTACTAGCGGGAGGTCCCCGAACACCGGGGAGCTGTTTTTT. As protein: CASSLASTSGRSPNTGELFF.

The rearrangement uses TRBV7-9 and TRBJ2-1, with D possibly being TRBD2 (6 bases). Germline CDR1 is SEHNR and CDR2 is FQNEAQ (reference sequence). The CDR3 covers 14 residues. V was cut by 2 bases and J by 8 bases, with 13 bases left in between. This CDR3 reads CASSLIDRGYEQFF. DNA of the CDR3: TGTGCCAGCAGCTTAATCGACCGGGGGTATGAGCAGTTCTTC. Full variable domain (rest looked up from reference TRBV7-9 and TRBJ2-1): DTGVSQNPRHKITKRGQNVTFRCDPISEHNRLYWYRQTLGQGPEFLTYFQNEAQLEKSRLLSDRFSAERPKGSFSTLEIQRTEQGDSAMYLCASSLIDRGYEQFFGPGTRLTVL.

This chain connects TRBV5-1 to TRBJ2-1; 12 bases map to TRBD2. Germline V gives CDR1 SGHRS, CDR2 YFSETQ. V trimming: 0 bases; J trimming: 12 bases; junction bases outside the gene matches: 4. This CDR3 spans 14 amino acids. CDR3 nucleotides: TGCGCCAGCAGCTTGGGACTAGCGGGGGTTTCGCAGTTCTTC. Amino acids: CASSLGLAGVSQFF.